This TCR beta chain is drawn from a study of beta chain features in type 1 diabetes. Overall study results and limits: Compared to healthy donors, patients appeared to have naive, central memory and Treg TCRB repertoires that were more alike. The analysis here could not establish whether HLA type shapes TCRB rearrangement. Patients with type 1 diabetes showed fewer VDJ junction insertions and more deletions.

For this clone: Its antigen is undetermined.

In germline, CDR1 is LNHNV, CDR2 YYDKDF (reference sequence). The CDR3 loop spans 17 amino acids. The V and J ends lost 1 base and 1 base respectively, with 14 bases between them. Expressed TCRB transcripts were sequenced because the isolated RNA had all been reverse transcribed beforehand. It was found that naive, central memory and regulatory T cell samples averaged approximately 3.6 million reads. Only in-frame clones appear in the TCRdb table, and some are missing; sequencing was by immunoSEQ multiplex PCR. The sample lists hundreds of thousands of clones, about 14% occurring once. The sequenced sample was naive CD4+ T cells from blood. The chain carries TRBV15 and TRBJ1-5; D remains ambiguous. The clonotype originates from a young man in good health. The CDR3: CATSRGGSSRSNQPQHF. Written as DNA, the CDR3 is TGTGCCACCAGCAGAGGAGGATCTTCCAGAAGCAATCAGCCCCAGCATTTT.